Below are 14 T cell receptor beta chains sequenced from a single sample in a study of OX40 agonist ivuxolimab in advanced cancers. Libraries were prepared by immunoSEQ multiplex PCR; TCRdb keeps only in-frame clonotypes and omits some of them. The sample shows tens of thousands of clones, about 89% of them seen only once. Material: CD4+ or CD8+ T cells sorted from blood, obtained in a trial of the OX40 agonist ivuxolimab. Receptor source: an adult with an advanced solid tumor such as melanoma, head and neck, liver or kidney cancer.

CDR3 loop: CASSIGPDQSSYEQYF. The CDR3 region has the DNA TGTGCCAGTAGTATAGGCCCAGACCAGAGCTCCTACGAGCAGTACTTC. V gene TRBV19 combines with J gene TRBJ2-7; D gene unclear. The CDR3 extends over 16 amino acids. Trimming stripped 1 base from V and 0 bases from J, with 13 bases between. In germline, CDR1 is LNHDA, CDR2 SQIVND (reference sequence).

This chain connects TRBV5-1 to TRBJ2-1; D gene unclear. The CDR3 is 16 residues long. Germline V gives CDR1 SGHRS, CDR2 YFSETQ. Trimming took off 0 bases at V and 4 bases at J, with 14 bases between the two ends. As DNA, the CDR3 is TGCGCCAGCAGCTTGGATGGGTTATCTGCATACAATGAGCAGTTCTTC. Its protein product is CASSLDGLSAYNEQFF.

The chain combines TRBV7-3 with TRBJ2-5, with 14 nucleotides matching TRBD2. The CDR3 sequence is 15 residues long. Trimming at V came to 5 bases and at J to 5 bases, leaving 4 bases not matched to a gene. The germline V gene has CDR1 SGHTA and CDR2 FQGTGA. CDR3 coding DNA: TGTGCCAGCAGCATGGGACTAGCGGGAGTCGAGACCCAGTACTTC. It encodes CASSMGLAGVETQYF.

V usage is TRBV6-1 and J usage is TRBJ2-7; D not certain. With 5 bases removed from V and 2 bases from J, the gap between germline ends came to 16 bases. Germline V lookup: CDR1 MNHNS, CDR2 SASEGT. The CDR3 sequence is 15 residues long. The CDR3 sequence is CASSPQRTLTYEQYF. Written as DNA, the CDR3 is TGTGCCAGCAGTCCTCAAAGGACGCTAACCTACGAGCAGTACTTC.

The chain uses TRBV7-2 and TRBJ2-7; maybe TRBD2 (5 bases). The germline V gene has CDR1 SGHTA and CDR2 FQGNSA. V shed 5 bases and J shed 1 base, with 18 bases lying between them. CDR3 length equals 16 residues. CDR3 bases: TGTGCCAGCAGCGAACTCGAGCGGAAACCTTCCTACGAGCAGTACTTC. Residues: CASSELERKPSYEQYF. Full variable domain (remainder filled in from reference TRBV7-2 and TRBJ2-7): GAGVSQSPSNKVTEKGKDVELRCDPISGHTALYWYRQSLGQGLEFLIYFQGNSAPDKSGLPSDRFSAERTGGSVSTLTIQRTQQEDSAVYLCASSELERKPSYEQYFGPGTRLTVT.

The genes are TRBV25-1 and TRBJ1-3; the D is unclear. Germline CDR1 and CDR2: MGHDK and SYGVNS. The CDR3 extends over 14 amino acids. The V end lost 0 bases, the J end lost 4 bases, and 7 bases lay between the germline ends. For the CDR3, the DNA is TGTGCCAGCAGTGAATACGGAGGGGGAAACACCATATATTTT. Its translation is CASSEYGGGNTIYF.

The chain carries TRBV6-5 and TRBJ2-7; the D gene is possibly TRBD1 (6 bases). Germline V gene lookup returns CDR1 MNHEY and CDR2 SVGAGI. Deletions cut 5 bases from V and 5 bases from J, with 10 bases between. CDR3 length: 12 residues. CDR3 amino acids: CASSVTGNEQYF. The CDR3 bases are TGTGCCAGCAGTGTAACAGGGAACGAGCAGTACTTC.

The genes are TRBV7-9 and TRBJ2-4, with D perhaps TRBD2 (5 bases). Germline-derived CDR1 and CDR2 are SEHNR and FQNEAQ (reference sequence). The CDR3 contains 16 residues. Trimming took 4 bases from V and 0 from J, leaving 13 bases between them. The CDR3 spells CASSSREQLAKNIQYF. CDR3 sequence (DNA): TGTGCCAGCAGCTCCCGGGAACAGCTAGCCAAAAACATTCAGTACTTC.

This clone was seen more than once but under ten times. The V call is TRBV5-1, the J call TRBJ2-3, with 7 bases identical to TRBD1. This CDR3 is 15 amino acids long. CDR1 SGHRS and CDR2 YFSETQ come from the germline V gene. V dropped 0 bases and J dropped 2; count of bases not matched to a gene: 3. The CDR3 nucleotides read TGCGCCAGCAGCTTGGAGGGACAGCACACAGATACGCAGTATTTT. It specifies CASSLEGQHTDTQYF.

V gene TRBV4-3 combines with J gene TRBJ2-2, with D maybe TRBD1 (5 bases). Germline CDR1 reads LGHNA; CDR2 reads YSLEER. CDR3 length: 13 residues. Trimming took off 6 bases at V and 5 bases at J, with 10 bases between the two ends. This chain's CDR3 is CASRSGQTGELFF. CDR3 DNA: TGCGCCAGCAGATCAGGACAAACCGGGGAGCTGTTTTTT.

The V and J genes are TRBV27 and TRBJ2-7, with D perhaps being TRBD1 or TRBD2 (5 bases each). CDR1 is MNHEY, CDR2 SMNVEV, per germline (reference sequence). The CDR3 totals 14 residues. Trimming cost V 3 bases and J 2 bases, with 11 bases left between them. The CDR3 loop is CASSFAGSTYEQYF. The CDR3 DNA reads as TGTGCCAGCAGTTTTGCAGGGAGCACCTACGAGCAGTACTTC.

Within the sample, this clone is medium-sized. The CDR3 DNA sequence: TGCGCCAGTAGGAGGGACGGGAACACTGAAGCTTTCTTT. This sequence encodes CASRRDGNTEAFF. This chain connects TRBV4-3 to TRBJ1-1; possibly TRBD1 for D (5 bases). Germline CDR1 is LGHNA and CDR2 is YSLEER. The CDR3 totals 13 residues. V was trimmed by 9 bases and J by 1 base, leaving 12 bases between them.

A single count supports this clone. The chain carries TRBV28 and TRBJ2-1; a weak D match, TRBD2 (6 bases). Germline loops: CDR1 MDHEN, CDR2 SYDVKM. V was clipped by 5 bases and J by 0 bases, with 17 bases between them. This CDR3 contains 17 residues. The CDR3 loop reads CASSPFPSVSSYNEQFF. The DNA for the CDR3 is TGTGCCAGCAGTCCGTTCCCTAGCGTCAGCTCCTACAATGAGCAGTTCTTC.

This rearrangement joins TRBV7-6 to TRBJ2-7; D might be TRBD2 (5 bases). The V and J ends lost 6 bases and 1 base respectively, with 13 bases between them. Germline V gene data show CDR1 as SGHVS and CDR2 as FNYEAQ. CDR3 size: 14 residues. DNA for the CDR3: TGTGCCAGCAGTGCCCGAGAGGGATCCTACGAGCAGTACTTC. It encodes CASSAREGSYEQYF.